This T cell receptor beta chain was retrieved from a study of blood T cells in healthy people across ages. A sample-barcoded 5' primer and a J-beta primer mix were used in a second PCR of roughly 7 to 11 cycles. Through a template-switch adaptor with 12 random nucleotides, each cDNA molecule received a tag. From the 5' RACE reads, TCRdb called clonotypes with MiXCR, one entry per CDR3 protein. Here the sample spans some 1.5 million distinct CDR3 sequences, about 30% being singletons. Unmatched junction bases numbered 8, after V lost 5 bases and J lost 4 bases. Per germline, CDR1 MNHEY and CDR2 SVGAGI. The CDR3 length is 16 residues. Study results and limitations: PBMCs went unsorted, and a conclusive naive versus antigen-experienced comparison was therefore prevented. Long-lived donors had more naive CD4+ cells and higher diversity than aged donors.

Details on this clonotype: The antigen remains unidentified.

The sample taken for sequencing was blood. This rearrangement joins TRBV6-5 to TRBJ2-3; 11 nucleotides line up with TRBD2. The clonotype was recovered from a woman aged 25 to 45 in good health. The CDR3 sequence: CASSPLAGGPPDTQYF. In DNA, the CDR3 is TGTGCCAGCAGTCCCCTAGCGGGGGGCCCCCCAGATACGCAGTATTTT.